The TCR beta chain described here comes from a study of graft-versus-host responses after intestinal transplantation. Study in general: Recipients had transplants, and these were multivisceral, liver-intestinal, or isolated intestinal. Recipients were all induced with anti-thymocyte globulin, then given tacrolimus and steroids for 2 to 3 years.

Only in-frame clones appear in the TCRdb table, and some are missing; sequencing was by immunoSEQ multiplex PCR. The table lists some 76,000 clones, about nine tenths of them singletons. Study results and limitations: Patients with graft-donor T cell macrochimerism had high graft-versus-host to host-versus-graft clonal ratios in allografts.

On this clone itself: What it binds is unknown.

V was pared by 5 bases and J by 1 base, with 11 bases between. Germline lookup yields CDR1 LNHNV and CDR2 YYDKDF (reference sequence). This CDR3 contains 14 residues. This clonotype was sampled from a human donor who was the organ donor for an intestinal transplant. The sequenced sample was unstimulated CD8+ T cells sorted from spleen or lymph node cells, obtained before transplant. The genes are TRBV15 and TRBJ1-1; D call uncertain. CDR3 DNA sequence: TGTGCCACCAGCGCAGGTTTCACGAACACTGAAGCTTTCTTT. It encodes CATSAGFTNTEAFF.